The 8 T cell receptor beta chains below were found in one sample sequenced in a study of T cell changes during pregnancy in multiple sclerosis. Here immunoSEQ multiplex PCR was the method, and the copy in TCRdb shows in-frame clones only, minus some. The sample shows some 70,000 clones, about 91% of them seen only once. Material: CD8+ T cells from peripheral blood mononuclear cells, obtained before pregnancy. These receptors all stem from a female donor with multiple sclerosis, enrolled in a pregnancy study.

The chain uses TRBV6-5 and TRBJ2-3, with D uncertain. V dropped 5 bases and J dropped 1 base, with 7 bases sitting between them. CDR1 is MNHEY and CDR2 is SVGAGI in the germline V gene. The CDR3 sequence is 13 residues long. CDR3: CASSHRGTDTQYF. The DNA of the CDR3 is TGTGCCAGCAGTCACCGAGGCACAGATACGCAGTATTTT.

The rearrangement links TRBV7-5 to TRBJ2-7; TRBD2, as called in the table, went unchecked against the DNA. TRBV7-5 is shown as a pseudogene. The CDR3 sequence is 14 residues long. The CDR3 DNA reads as TGTGCCAGAAGCAGGCGGTACTCCTACTACGAGCAGTACTTC. This encodes CARSRRYSYYEQYF.

This clone was seen once. This rearrangement joins TRBV19 to TRBJ2-1; 10 positions agree with TRBD1. V was pared by 5 bases and J by 11 bases, with 6 bases of the junction left unmatched. This CDR3 is built from 13 residues. Looked up from germline, CDR1 is LNHDA and CDR2 is SQIVND (reference sequence). The CDR3 region has the DNA TGTGCCAGTAGTGACCCGACAGGGGGCCAGCAGTTCTTC. Amino acids: CASSDPTGGQQFF.

In DNA form, the CDR3 reads TGTGCCAGTAGTCCCGGGACAGGGTACTCCTACGAGCAGTACTTC. It translates to CASSPGTGYSYEQYF. The chain employs TRBV19 and TRBJ2-7; 9 bases match TRBD1. After removal of 5 bases from V and 0 bases from J, the junction contained 5 bases not matched to a gene. There are 15 residues in the CDR3. Germline CDR1 reads LNHDA; CDR2 reads SQIVND (reference sequence).

The rearrangement uses TRBV2 and TRBJ2-1; 12 bases line up with TRBD2. This CDR3 is 15 amino acids long. Trimming removed 5 bases from V and 4 bases from J; junction bases left unmatched: 3. The germline gives CDR1 SNHLY, CDR2 FYNNEI. CDR3 residues: CASSRTSGEYNEQFF. In nucleotides, the CDR3 is TGTGCCAGCAGTAGGACTAGCGGGGAGTACAATGAGCAGTTCTTC.

The chain links TRBV30 to TRBJ1-5, with 8 nucleotides matching TRBD1. V dropped 4 bases and J dropped 3; count of bases not matched to a gene: 5. Germline CDR1 GTSNPN, CDR2 SVGIG (reference sequence). The CDR3 is made up of 14 amino acids. Written as DNA, the CDR3 is TGTGCCTGGAACCCGGGACAGGACAATCAGCCCCAGCATTTT. This encodes CAWNPGQDNQPQHF.

V usage is TRBV7-9 and J usage is TRBJ2-2; 14 bases are a match to TRBD2. The V gene end was trimmed by 5 bases and the J gene end by 2 bases; junction bases not matched to a gene: 4. This CDR3 contains 17 residues. CDR1 is SEHNR and CDR2 is FQNEAQ in the germline V gene (reference sequence). The CDR3 loop is CASSQGLAGANTGELFF. CDR3 nucleotides: TGTGCCAGCAGCCAGGGACTAGCGGGGGCTAACACCGGGGAGCTGTTTTTT.

This clone occurred once. V and J are TRBV14 and TRBJ2-5, with 8 bases that match TRBD1. V lost 4 bases and J lost 2; bases outside the gene matches: 6. The CDR3 extends over 15 amino acids. CDR1 is SGHDN and CDR2 is FVKESK in the germline V gene. The CDR3 DNA sequence: TGTGCCAGCAGCCGGACAGGGATAGGGCAAGAGACCCAGTACTTC. Translation gives CASSRTGIGQETQYF.